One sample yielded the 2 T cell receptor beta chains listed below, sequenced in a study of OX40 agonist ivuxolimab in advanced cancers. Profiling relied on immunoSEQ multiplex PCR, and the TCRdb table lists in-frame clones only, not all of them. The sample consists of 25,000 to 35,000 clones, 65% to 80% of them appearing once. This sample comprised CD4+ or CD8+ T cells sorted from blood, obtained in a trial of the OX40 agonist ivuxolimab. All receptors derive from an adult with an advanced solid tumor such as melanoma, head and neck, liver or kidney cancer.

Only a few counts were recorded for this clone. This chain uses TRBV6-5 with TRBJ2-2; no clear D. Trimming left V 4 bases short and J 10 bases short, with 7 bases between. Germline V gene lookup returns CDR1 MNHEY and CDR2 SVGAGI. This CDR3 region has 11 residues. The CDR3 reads CASSLGSELFF. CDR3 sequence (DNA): TGTGCCAGCAGTTTGGGTTCGGAGCTGTTTTTT.

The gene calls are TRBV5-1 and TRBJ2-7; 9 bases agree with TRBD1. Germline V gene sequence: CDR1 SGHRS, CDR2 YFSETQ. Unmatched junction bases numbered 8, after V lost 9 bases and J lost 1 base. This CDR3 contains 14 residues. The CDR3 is CATYVGQGSYEQYF. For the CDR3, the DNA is TGCGCCACCTACGTGGGACAGGGTTCCTACGAGCAGTACTTC.